These T cell receptor beta chains were read from a single sample in a study of Graves' ophthalmopathy and Graves' hyperthyroidism. TCRdb independently ran MiXCR on the multiplex PCR reads; one entry per CDR3 protein. This table holds about 620,000 distinct CDR3 sequences, 20% to 25% found once. Sample: peripheral blood. The origin of the receptors is a young woman with stable Graves' hyperthyroidism. Some clones in this sample may be carry-over from other donors' samples. CDR3s include the opening cysteine and the closing phenylalanine or tryptophan. Fields, in order: CDR3 length, V gene, CDR3 protein.

14 | TRBV25-1 | CASSEDPWVKGYTF
14 | TRBV25-1 | CASSELNGVSEAFF
13 | TRBV2 | CASSNRGTGELFF
16 | TRBV15 | CATSPTLAGGKETQYF
13 | TRBV20-1 | CSASPKTIQPQHF
14 | TRBV20-1 | CSAVSGGTDQPQHF
15 | TRBV7-2 | CASSVRGGDGYEQYF
13 | TRBV11-2 | CASSLNERIEQYF
18 | TRBV19 | CASSPNVRGRDPGQPQHF
15 | TRBV12-3/TRBV12-4 | CASSPGPGGTETQYF
15 | TRBV19 | CASSRNFGGSYGYTF
15 | TRBV20-1 | CSARDMRTSTGEQYF
16 | TRBV20-1 | CSASDGLAGNSYEQYF
14 | TRBV7-3 | CASSFGGRGETQYF
19 | TRBV12-3/TRBV12-4 | CASSLGGATSGRDQETQYF
14 | TRBV6-2/TRBV6-3 | CASSYLTASYEQYF
15 | TRBV29-1 | CSVEGGASGANVLTF
15 | TRBV27 | CASSLSTSYNSPLHF
15 | TRBV6-5 | CASSYSGVSGYGYTF
12 | TRBV12-3/TRBV12-4 | CASLMTGSGYTF
11 | TRBV29-1 | CSVEYNTEAFF
14 | TRBV7-9 | CASSLVSGRDGYTF
14 | TRBV27 | CASREGVGNQPQHF
12 | TRBV6-1 | CATNAAKAEAFF
13 | TRBV20-1 | CSAHGTGLYEQYF
16 | TRBV6-1 | CASSEPWGGITGEQYF
15 | TRBV24-1 | CATSDLVQLEETQYF
18 | TRBV13 | CASSLGRLQGALNYGYTF
15 | TRBV11-2 | CASSLVSGGVYGYTF
14 | TRBV12-3/TRBV12-4 | CASSLPGQNYGYTF
13 | TRBV29-1 | CSAADGLDQPQHF
14 | TRBV12-3/TRBV12-4 | CASTTGGEDQPQHF
13 | TRBV6-5 | CASSGTSNTEAFF
18 | TRBV6-2/TRBV6-3 | CASRWTSGGASSYNEQFF
13 | TRBV20-1 | CSASAGPNYGYTF
16 | TRBV12-3/TRBV12-4 | CASSHRDRGPGTEAFF
15 | TRBV12-3/TRBV12-4 | CASSLVFPENTEAFF
16 | TRBV4-1 | CASSPGLWTGANVLTF
15 | TRBV6-5 | CASSSRLTGVYGYTF
13 | TRBV7-3 | CASSPGNTRELFF
14 | TRBV20-1 | CSARSSGNSYEQYF
17 | TRBV4-1 | CASSQGLGLGTNYGYTF
15 | TRBV6-1 | CASAPAGQPVDGYTF
12 | TRBV6-2/TRBV6-3 | CASTPPGAPLHF
15 | TRBV7-2 | CASSPWTSGGAIQYF
12 | TRBV28 | CASTSSQETQYF
13 | TRBV18 | CASSPGQTETQYF
15 | TRBV12-5 | CASGLGTSGEETQYF
15 | TRBV6-4 | CASSDFLEGGYGYTF
14 | TRBV7-3 | CASSRGTVNSPLHF
15 | TRBV4-1 | CASSQGGTESYEQYF
16 | TRBV15 | CATSRDARALTGELFF
15 | TRBV6-5 | CASGGSGGSGTEAFF
14 | TRBV29-1 | CSVVPLAVGNEQYF
13 | TRBV6-1 | CASKVGSGNTIYF
13 | TRBV6-5 | CASSWGIGYGYTF
12 | TRBV20-1 | CSARGGAGELFF
14 | TRBV6-5 | CASSYRTGDYGYTF
13 | TRBV12-3/TRBV12-4 | CASSLDMGNEQYF
16 | TRBV5-1 | CASSLAPGRRNQPQHF